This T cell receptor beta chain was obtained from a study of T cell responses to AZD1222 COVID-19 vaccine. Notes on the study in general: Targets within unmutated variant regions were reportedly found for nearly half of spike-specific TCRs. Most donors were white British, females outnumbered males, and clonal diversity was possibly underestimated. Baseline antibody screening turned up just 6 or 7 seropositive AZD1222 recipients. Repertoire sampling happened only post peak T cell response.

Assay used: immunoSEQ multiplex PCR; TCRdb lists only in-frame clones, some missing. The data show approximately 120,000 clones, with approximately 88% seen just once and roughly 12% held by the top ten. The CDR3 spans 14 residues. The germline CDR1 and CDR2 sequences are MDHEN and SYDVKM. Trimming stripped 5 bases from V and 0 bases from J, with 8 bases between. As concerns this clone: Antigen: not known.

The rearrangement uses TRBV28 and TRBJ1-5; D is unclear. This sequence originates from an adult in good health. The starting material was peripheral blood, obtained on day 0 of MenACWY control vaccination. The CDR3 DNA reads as TGTGCCAGCAGTGGAATTAATAGCAATCAGCCCCAGCATTTT. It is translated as CASSGINSNQPQHF.